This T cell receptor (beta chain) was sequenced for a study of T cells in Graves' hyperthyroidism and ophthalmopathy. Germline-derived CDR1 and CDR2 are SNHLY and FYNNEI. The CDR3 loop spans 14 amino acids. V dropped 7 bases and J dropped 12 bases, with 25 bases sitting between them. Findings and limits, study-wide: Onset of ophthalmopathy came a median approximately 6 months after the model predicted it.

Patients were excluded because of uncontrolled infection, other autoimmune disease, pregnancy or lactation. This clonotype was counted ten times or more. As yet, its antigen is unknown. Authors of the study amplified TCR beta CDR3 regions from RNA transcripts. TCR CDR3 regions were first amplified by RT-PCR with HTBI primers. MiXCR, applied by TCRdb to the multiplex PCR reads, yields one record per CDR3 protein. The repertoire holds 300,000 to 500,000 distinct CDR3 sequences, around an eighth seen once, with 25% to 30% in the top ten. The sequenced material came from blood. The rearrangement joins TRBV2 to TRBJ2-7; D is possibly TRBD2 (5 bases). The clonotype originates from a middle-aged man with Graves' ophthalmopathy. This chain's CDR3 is CASTVVQSPLGGYF. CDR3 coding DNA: TGTGCCAGCACCGTTGTTCAATCCCCCCTAGGAGGGTACTTC. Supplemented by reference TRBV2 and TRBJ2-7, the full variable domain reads EPEVTQTPSHQVTQMGQEVILRCVPISNHLYFYWYRQILGQKVEFLVSFYNNEISEKSEIFDDQFSVERPDGSNFTLKIRSTKLEDSAMYFCASTVVQSPLGGYFGPGTRLTVT.